Below are 30 T cell receptor beta chains sequenced from a single sample in a study of T-cell memory formation after mild COVID-19. MiXCR was run by TCRdb on the 5' RACE reads, yielding one entry per CDR3 protein. The sample records about 390,000 distinct CDR3 sequences, approximately 15% being singletons. The source material was PBMCs or a T cell subset sorted from them (not recorded which). These receptors were collected from a man between 18 and 35 years old who had mild COVID-19 (a few samples of this study predate the infection). Cell type and time point are not known.

This clonotype turned up a few times. This chain links TRBV15 with TRBJ2-6; D is unresolved. Germline V gene data show CDR1 as LNHNV and CDR2 as YYDKDF (reference sequence). The CDR3 sequence is 16 residues long. Deletions cut 0 bases from V and 0 bases from J, with 6 bases between. The CDR3 loop is CATSRERYSGANVLTF. The CDR3 DNA is TGTGCCACCAGCAGAGAGCGATACTCTGGGGCCAACGTCCTGACTTTC. Full variable domain (outside the CDR3, taken from reference TRBV15 and TRBJ2-6): DAMVIQNPRYQVTQFGKPVTLSCSQTLNHNVMYWYQQKSSQAPKLLFHYYDKDFNNEADTPDNFQSRRPNTSFCFLDIRSPGLGDTAMYLCATSRERYSGANVLTFGAGSRLTVL.

The rearrangement joins TRBV4-1 to TRBJ2-5; either TRBD1 or TRBD2 may supply D (5 bases each). V lost 2 bases and J 5 bases, leaving 9 bases between the germline ends. The CDR3 is made up of 13 amino acids. The germline gives CDR1 MGHRA, CDR2 YSYEKL. This CDR3 reads CASSQLEGETQYF. DNA for the CDR3: TGCGCCAGCAGCCAACTAGAGGGGGAGACCCAGTACTTC.

This clonotype turned up a few times. The V call is TRBV15, the J call TRBJ2-7; 8 positions agree with TRBD1. This CDR3 is 14 amino acids long. The germline V gene encodes CDR1 LNHNV and CDR2 YYDKDF (reference sequence). The J segment lost 7 bases and the V segment lost 8 bases, leaving 13 bases of the junction unmatched. This chain's CDR3 is CATSTGTGLGEQYF. Written as DNA, the CDR3 is TGTGCCACCTCCACGGGGACAGGCCTGGGGGAGCAGTACTTC.

This clonotype was found a few times. The chain employs TRBV7-3 and TRBJ2-2; D ambiguous. Per germline, CDR1 SGHTA and CDR2 FQGTGA. The V end was cut by 5 bases, the J end by 0 bases, with 16 bases between. The CDR3 is made up of 17 amino acids. The CDR3 nucleotides are TGTGCCAGCAGCCACCTACCCGGGCAGACGAACACCGGGGAGCTGTTTTTT. Translation gives CASSHLPGQTNTGELFF.

Many counts were recorded for this clonotype. One end of the junction is discordant with germline, which a read error may explain. J is TRBJ1-2 and V is TRBV11-2, with D possibly TRBD1 on 6 matching bases. In germline, CDR1 is SGHAT, CDR2 FQNNGV. The CDR3 has 17 amino acids. The CDR3 DNA reads as TGTGCCAGCAGCTTAATGGGCGGACAGTTCGATGATCCCTCCCTTCCCTTC. It translates to CASSLMGGQFDDPSLPF. Combining the CDR3 with reference TRBV11-2 and TRBJ1-2 gives the whole variable domain EAGVAQSPRYKIIEKRQSVAFWCNPISGHATLYWYQQILGQGPKLLIQFQNNGVVDDSQLPKDRFSAERLKGVDSTLKIQPAKLEDSAVYLCASSLMGGQFDDPSLPFGSGTRLTVV.

This clonotype turned up a few times. The chain joins TRBV20-1 to TRBJ2-1; 12 positions agree with TRBD2. Germline loops: CDR1 DFQATT, CDR2 SNEGSKA (reference sequence). V dropped 6 bases and J dropped 6; count of bases not matched to a gene: 6. The CDR3 is made up of 14 amino acids. In DNA, the CDR3 is TGCAGTGCCGCTAGCGGGGGGGCCCTCAATGAGCAGTTCTTC. Translating it yields CSAASGGALNEQFF.

This clonotype was counted only a few times. The rearrangement links TRBV10-3 to TRBJ2-7; D may correspond to TRBD1 or TRBD2 (6 bases each). V gave up 8 bases and J gave up 0 bases, with 20 bases separating them. This CDR3 region has 16 residues. In germline, CDR1 is ENHRY, CDR2 SYGVKD. The CDR3 loop is CAIGGGSRARSYEQYF. CDR3 DNA: TGTGCCATCGGAGGGGGTAGTCGGGCTCGCTCCTACGAGCAGTACTTC.

The V and J genes are TRBV5-4 and TRBJ2-2; 11 bases align to TRBD1. The CDR3 consists of 16 residues. V lost 0 bases to trimming and J lost 3 bases; unmatched junction nucleotides: 1. CDR1 is SGHNT and CDR2 is YYREEE in the germline V gene (reference sequence). The CDR3 DNA follows: TGTGCCAGCAGCTTGGGGGGACAGGGGGACACCGGGGAGCTGTTTTTT. Protein product: CASSLGGQGDTGELFF.

The chain links TRBV18 to TRBJ1-1; TRBD1 might be the D (6 bases). V was clipped by 10 bases and J by 0 bases, with 12 bases between them. Germline loops: CDR1 KGHSH, CDR2 LQKENI. The CDR3 extends over 13 amino acids. The CDR3 here is CATQTGMNTEAFF. In DNA, the CDR3 is TGTGCCACCCAGACAGGCATGAACACTGAAGCTTTCTTT.

This clonotype was seen many times. V is TRBV5-1 and J is TRBJ2-1; D ambiguous. This CDR3 is 14 amino acids long. Germline V gene data show CDR1 as SGHRS and CDR2 as YFSETQ. Trimming shortened V by 0 bases and J by 4 bases, and 8 bases separated the two germline ends. In DNA form, the CDR3 reads TGCGCCAGCAGCTTGGAAGCGCAGTACAATGAGCAGTTCTTC. Its translation: CASSLEAQYNEQFF.

V is TRBV11-2 and J is TRBJ1-1, with 9 bases identical to TRBD1. Germline V gives CDR1 SGHAT, CDR2 FQNNGV. The CDR3 totals 19 residues. V dropped 5 bases and J dropped 0; count of bases not matched to a gene: 16. As DNA, the CDR3 is TGTGCCAGCAGCCCCGACAGGGGGTCCCTCCATGTGATGAACACTGAAGCTTTCTTT. Its protein is CASSPDRGSLHVMNTEAFF.

The V call is TRBV7-2, the J call TRBJ1-2; D is possibly TRBD1 (5 bases). The CDR3 loop spans 14 amino acids. Germline loops: CDR1 SGHTA, CDR2 FQGNSA. Trimming stripped 5 bases from V and 4 bases from J, with 14 bases between. The CDR3 DNA is TGTGCCAGCAGCAACTACGACAGCCTCTATGGCTACACCTTC. This encodes CASSNYDSLYGYTF.

This clonotype was seen only a few times. This rearrangement joins TRBV12-3 or TRBV12-4 to TRBJ2-7; TRBD1 agrees at 12 bases. This CDR3 is built from 17 residues. V dropped 5 bases and J dropped 0; count of bases not matched to a gene: 8. The CDR3 DNA follows: TGTGCCAGCAGTGAGGGGACAGGGGGCGTATACTCCTACGAGCAGTACTTC. Translated, it gives CASSEGTGGVYSYEQYF.

In this sample, this clonotype turned up many times. The rearrangement joins TRBV6-5 to TRBJ1-1; D call uncertain. Germline CDR1 is MNHEY and CDR2 is SVGAGI. Trimming removed 2 bases at V and 7 bases at J, with 11 bases between. The CDR3 is 13 amino acids. CDR3 sequence reads: CASSYDWSREAFF. In DNA, the CDR3 is TGTGCCAGCAGTTACGACTGGTCTCGTGAAGCTTTCTTT.

The chain combines TRBV7-2 with TRBJ2-4; 10 bases match TRBD2. CDR1 is SGHTA and CDR2 is FQGNSA in the germline V gene. V lost 2 bases to trimming and J lost 6 bases; unmatched junction nucleotides: 4. The CDR3 sequence is 15 residues long. Here the CDR3 DNA reads TGTGCCAGCAGCTTATGGGCTAGCGGGGGAAACATTCAGTACTTC. Translating gives CASSLWASGGNIQYF.

V gene TRBV9 combines with J gene TRBJ2-2; weak D call: TRBD1 (5 bases). The ends were cut back, 0 bases at V and 0 bases at J, with 12 bases in the middle. Germline V lookup: CDR1 SGDLS, CDR2 YYNGEE. The CDR3 is 17 amino acids. The CDR3: CASSVAVTAPNTGELFF. Here the CDR3 DNA reads TGTGCCAGCAGCGTAGCCGTGACAGCGCCGAACACCGGGGAGCTGTTTTTT.

This sequence joins TRBV12-3 or TRBV12-4 and TRBJ1-3, with no clear D. The CDR3 is 15 residues long. V was trimmed by 3 bases and J by 8 bases, leaving 17 bases between them. The CDR3 coding sequence is TGTGCCAGCAGTTTGTGGGCACCGACGATGGACACCATATATTTT. Encoded protein: CASSLWAPTMDTIYF.

The gene calls are TRBV7-2 and TRBJ1-6, with unresolved D. Germline CDR1 reads SGHTA; CDR2 reads FQGNSA. V was cut by 3 bases and J by 8 bases, with 8 bases left in between. The CDR3 sequence is 13 residues long. CDR3: CASSFRLDSPLHF. The CDR3 DNA sequence: TGTGCCAGCAGCTTCAGATTGGATTCACCCCTCCACTTT.

This clonotype was detected only a few times. For the CDR3, the DNA is TGTGCCAGCTCCCCCATTGAAGGGACTGAAGCTTTCTTT. Its protein product is CASSPIEGTEAFF. V and J are TRBV18 and TRBJ1-1; D is unclear. CDR1 KGHSH and CDR2 LQKENI come from the germline V gene. The ends were cut back, 6 bases at V and 5 bases at J, with 13 bases in the middle. This CDR3 is built from 13 residues.

This clonotype was picked up one time. This chain joins TRBV6-2 or TRBV6-3 and TRBJ1-1, with 8 bases aligning to TRBD1. V was clipped by 7 bases and J by 6 bases; unmatched bases: 4. Germline V gene lookup returns CDR1 MNHEY and CDR2 SVGEGT. This CDR3 contains 12 residues. The CDR3 region has the DNA TGTGCCAGCACCGAGGACAGGGCTGAAGCTTTCTTT. Translation gives CASTEDRAEAFF.

The CDR3 DNA reads TGTGCCATCACCCCGGGATTCAACTATGGCTACACCTTC. Protein product: CAITPGFNYGYTF. The chain recombines TRBV10-3 with TRBJ1-2, with D uncertain. Germline V CDR1 and CDR2: ENHRY, SYGVKD. V was cut by 7 bases and J by 2 bases, with 11 bases left in between. This CDR3 is built from 13 residues.

V usage is TRBV11-2 and J usage is TRBJ2-5; perhaps TRBD2 as D (6 bases). Looked up from germline, CDR1 is SGHAT and CDR2 is FQNNGV. Trimming left V 0 bases short and J 5 bases short, with 16 bases between. CDR3 length: 16 residues. The CDR3 DNA is TGTGCCAGCAGCTTAGAAACAGGTTTGGAGGGGGAGACCCAGTACTTC. It is translated as CASSLETGLEGETQYF.

This clonotype showed up many times. The chain has TRBV5-1 and TRBJ1-5; 7 positions agree with TRBD1. This CDR3 has 14 amino acids. CDR1 and CDR2 from the germline V gene are SGHRS and YFSETQ. Germline trimming cut 3 bases from V and 2 bases from J; bases unmatched to any gene: 2. CDR3 DNA sequence: TGCGCCAGCAGCTCCACAGGGGGCAATCAGCCCCAGCATTTT. It specifies CASSSTGGNQPQHF.

This chain links TRBV9 with TRBJ1-5, with D perhaps matching TRBD1 (5 bases). The CDR3 is 15 residues long. CDR1 is SGDLS, CDR2 YYNGEE, per germline. Trimming took off 4 bases at V and 7 bases at J, with 18 bases between the two ends. The CDR3: CASSPGSRDGQPQHF. The CDR3 coding sequence is TGTGCCAGCAGCCCCGGTTCCAGGGATGGACAGCCCCAGCATTTT.

V gene TRBV9 combines with J gene TRBJ2-3, with TRBD1 matching 7 bases. V lost 4 bases to trimming and J lost 8 bases; unmatched junction nucleotides: 16. This CDR3 is built from 16 residues. Germline V gene sequence: CDR1 SGDLS, CDR2 YYNGEE. CDR3 nucleotide sequence: TGTGCCAGCAGCTTTTTCCGGGACAGTTATAGGTTTACGCAGTATTTT. Translating it yields CASSFFRDSYRFTQYF.

This chain links TRBV4-2 with TRBJ1-5; D is undetermined. This CDR3 has 13 residues. With 0 bases removed from V and 9 bases from J, the gap between germline ends came to 9 bases. From germline, CDR1 is LGHNA and CDR2 YNFKEQ. The CDR3 nucleotides read TGTGCCAGCAGCCAAGAGCCTAGAGCGCCCCAGCATTTT. It translates to CASSQEPRAPQHF.

The table lists this clonotype with many counts. The rearrangement uses TRBV7-2 and TRBJ2-7; the D gene is possibly TRBD2 (6 bases). This CDR3 spans 13 amino acids. Trimming took off 6 bases at V and 3 bases at J, with 12 bases between the two ends. Germline CDR1 reads SGHTA; CDR2 reads FQGNSA. CDR3 amino acids: CASRIAAGYEQYF. CDR3 nucleotide sequence: TGTGCCAGCAGGATAGCGGCTGGCTACGAGCAGTACTTC.

J is TRBJ2-5 and V is TRBV27, with 7 bases matching TRBD2. The germline V gene has CDR1 MNHEY and CDR2 SMNVEV (reference sequence). The CDR3 runs to 13 residues. V dropped 4 bases and J dropped 5; count of bases not matched to a gene: 4. CDR3 loop: CASSWRGRETQYF. The CDR3 nucleotides are TGTGCCAGCAGTTGGCGGGGGAGGGAGACCCAGTACTTC.

This clonotype has just a few counts. V gene TRBV5-1 combines with J gene TRBJ2-3, with D perhaps given as TRBD1 or TRBD2 (5 bases each). Germline V gene data show CDR1 as SGHRS and CDR2 as YFSETQ. V lost 2 bases, J lost 5 bases, and 15 bases lay in between. The CDR3 extends over 15 amino acids. The CDR3 region is CASSFQGFAGDTQYF. CDR3 bases: TGCGCCAGCAGCTTTCAGGGATTCGCGGGAGATACGCAGTATTTT.

The chain couples TRBV7-2 to TRBJ1-2, with D tentatively TRBD1 (5 bases). The CDR3 consists of 15 residues. Germline loops: CDR1 SGHTA, CDR2 FQGNSA. The V and J ends lost 1 base and 4 bases respectively, with 13 bases between them. The CDR3 sequence is CASSLEGHLGYGYTF. In nucleotides, the CDR3 is TGTGCCAGCAGCTTAGAAGGACATTTAGGCTATGGCTACACCTTC.